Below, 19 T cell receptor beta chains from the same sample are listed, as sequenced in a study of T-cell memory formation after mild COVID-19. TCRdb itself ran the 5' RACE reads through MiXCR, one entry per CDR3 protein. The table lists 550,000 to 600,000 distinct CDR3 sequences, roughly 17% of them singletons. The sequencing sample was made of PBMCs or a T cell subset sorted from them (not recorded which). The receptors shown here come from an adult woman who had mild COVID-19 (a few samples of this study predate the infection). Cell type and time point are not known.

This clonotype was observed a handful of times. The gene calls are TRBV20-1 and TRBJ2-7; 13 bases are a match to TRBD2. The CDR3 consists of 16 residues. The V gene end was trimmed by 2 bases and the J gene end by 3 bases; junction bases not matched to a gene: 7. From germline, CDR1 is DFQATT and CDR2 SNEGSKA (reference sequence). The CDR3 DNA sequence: TGCAGTGCTAGACGCCCCGGGACTAGCGGGAACTACGAGCAGTACTTC. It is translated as CSARRPGTSGNYEQYF.

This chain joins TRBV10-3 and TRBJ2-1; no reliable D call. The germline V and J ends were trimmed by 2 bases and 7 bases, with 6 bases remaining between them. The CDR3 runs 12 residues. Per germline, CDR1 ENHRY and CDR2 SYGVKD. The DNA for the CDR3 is TGTGCCATCAGTGAGAGGGCAAATGAGCAGTTCTTC. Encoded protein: CAISERANEQFF.

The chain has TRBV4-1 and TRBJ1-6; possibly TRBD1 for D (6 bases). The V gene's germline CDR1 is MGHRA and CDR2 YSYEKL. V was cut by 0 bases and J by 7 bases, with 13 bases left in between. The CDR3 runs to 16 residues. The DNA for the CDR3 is TGCGCCAGCAGCCAAGATCGAACAGGGCCGAATTCACCCCTCCACTTT. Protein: CASSQDRTGPNSPLHF.

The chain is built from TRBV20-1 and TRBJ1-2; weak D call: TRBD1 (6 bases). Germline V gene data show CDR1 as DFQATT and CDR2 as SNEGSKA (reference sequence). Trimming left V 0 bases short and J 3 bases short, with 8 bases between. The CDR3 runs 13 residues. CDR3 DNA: TGCAGTGCTAGAGATCAGGGGTACTATGGCTACACCTTC. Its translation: CSARDQGYYGYTF.

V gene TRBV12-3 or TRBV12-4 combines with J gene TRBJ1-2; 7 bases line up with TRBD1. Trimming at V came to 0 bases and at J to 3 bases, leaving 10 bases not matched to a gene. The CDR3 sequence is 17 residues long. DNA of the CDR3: TGTGCCAGCAGTTTAGCTAGGGACAGAGTTCTTGACTATGGCTACACCTTC. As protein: CASSLARDRVLDYGYTF.

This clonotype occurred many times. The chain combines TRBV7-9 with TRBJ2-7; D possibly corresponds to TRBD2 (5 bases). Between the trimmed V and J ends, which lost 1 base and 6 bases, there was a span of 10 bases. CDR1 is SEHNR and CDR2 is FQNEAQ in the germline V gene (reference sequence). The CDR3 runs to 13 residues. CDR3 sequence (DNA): TGTGCCAGCAGCTTAGAATCGGGGTCCGAGCAGTACTTC. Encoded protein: CASSLESGSEQYF. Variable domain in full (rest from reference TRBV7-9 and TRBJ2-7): DTGVSQNPRHKITKRGQNVTFRCDPISEHNRLYWYRQTLGQGPEFLTYFQNEAQLEKSRLLSDRFSAERPKGSFSTLEIQRTEQGDSAMYLCASSLESGSEQYFGPGTRLTVT.

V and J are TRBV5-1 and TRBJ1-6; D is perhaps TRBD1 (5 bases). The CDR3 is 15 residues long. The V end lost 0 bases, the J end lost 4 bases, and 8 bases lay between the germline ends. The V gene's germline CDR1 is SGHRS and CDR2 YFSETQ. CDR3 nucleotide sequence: TGCGCCAGCAGCTTGGAACAGGCGTATAATTCACCCCTCCACTTT. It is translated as CASSLEQAYNSPLHF.

CDR3 sequence: CASSQRTGTGNTGELFF. The DNA of the CDR3 is TGTGCCAGCAGCCAACGGACCGGGACAGGAAACACCGGGGAGCTGTTTTTT. The chain combines TRBV7-2 with TRBJ2-2; 8 bases match TRBD1. CDR3 length: 17 residues. J lost 2 bases, V lost 5 bases, and 10 bases had no gene match. Per the germline V gene, CDR1 is SGHTA and CDR2 is FQGNSA.

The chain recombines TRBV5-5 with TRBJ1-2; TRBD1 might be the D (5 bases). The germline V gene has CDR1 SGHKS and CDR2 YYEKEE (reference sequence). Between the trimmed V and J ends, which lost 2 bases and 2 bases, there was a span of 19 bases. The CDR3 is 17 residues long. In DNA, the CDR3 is TGTGCCAGCAGCTTAGTGGGTTTGGCACAGGAGAACTATGGCTACACCTTC. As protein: CASSLVGLAQENYGYTF.

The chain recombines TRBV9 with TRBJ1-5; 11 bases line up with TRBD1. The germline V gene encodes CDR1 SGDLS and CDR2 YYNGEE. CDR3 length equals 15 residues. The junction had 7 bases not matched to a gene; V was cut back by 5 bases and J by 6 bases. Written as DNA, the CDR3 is TGTGCCAGCAGGAGGGGACAGGGGGTATTTCAGCCCCAGCATTTT. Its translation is CASRRGQGVFQPQHF. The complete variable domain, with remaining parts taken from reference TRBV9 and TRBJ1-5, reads DSGVTQTPKHLITATGQRVTLRCSPRSGDLSVYWYQQSLDQGLQFLIQYYNGEERAKGNILERFSAQQFPDLHSELNLSSLELGDSALYFCASRRGQGVFQPQHFGDGTRLSIL.

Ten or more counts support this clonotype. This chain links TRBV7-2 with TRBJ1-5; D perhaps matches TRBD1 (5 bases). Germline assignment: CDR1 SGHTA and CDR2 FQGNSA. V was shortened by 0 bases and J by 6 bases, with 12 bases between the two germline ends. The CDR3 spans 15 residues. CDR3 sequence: CASSLARDDGQPQHF. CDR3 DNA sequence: TGTGCCAGCAGCTTAGCCAGGGACGACGGTCAGCCCCAGCATTTT.

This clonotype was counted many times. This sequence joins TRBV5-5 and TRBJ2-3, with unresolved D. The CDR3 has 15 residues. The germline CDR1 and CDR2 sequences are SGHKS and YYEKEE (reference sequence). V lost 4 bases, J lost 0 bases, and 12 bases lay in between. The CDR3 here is CASSPDVPSTDTQYF. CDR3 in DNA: TGTGCCAGCAGCCCCGACGTTCCTAGCACAGATACGCAGTATTTT.

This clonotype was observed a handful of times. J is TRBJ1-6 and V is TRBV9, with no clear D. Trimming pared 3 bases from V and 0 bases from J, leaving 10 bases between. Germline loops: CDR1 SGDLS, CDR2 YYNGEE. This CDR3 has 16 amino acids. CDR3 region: CASSGQSSSYNSPLHF. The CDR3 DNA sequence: TGTGCCAGCAGCGGCCAATCCAGCTCCTATAATTCACCCCTCCACTTT.

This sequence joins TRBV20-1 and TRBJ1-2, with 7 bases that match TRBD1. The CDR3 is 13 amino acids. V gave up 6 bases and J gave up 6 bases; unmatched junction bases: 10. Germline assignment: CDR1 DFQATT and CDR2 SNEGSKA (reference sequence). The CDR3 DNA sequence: TGCAGTGCCACGGGACAGCCTCTACATGGCTACACCTTC. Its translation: CSATGQPLHGYTF.

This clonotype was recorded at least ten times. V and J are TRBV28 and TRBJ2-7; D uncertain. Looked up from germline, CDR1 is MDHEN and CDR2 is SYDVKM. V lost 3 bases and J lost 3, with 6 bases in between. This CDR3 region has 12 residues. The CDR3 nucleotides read TGTGCCAGCAGTTTTGGATTCTACGAGCAGTACTTC. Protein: CASSFGFYEQYF.

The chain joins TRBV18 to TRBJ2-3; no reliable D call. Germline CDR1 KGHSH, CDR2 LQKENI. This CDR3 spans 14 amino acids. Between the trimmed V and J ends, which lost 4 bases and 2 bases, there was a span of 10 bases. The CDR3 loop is CASSLSSTTDTQYF. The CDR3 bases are TGTGCCAGCTCACTGTCCTCTACCACAGATACGCAGTATTTT.

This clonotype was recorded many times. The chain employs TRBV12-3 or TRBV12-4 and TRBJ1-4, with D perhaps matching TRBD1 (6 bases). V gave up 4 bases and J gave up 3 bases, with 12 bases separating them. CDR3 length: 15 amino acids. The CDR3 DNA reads TGTGCCAGCAGTTCACAGGGTTACGCTAATGAAAAACTGTTTTTT. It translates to CASSSQGYANEKLFF.

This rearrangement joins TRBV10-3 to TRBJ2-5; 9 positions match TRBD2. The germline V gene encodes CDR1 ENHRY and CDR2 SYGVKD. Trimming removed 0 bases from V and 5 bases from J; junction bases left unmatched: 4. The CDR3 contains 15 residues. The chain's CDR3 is CAISESAGGPETQYF. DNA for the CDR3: TGTGCCATCAGTGAGTCGGCGGGAGGGCCGGAGACCCAGTACTTC.

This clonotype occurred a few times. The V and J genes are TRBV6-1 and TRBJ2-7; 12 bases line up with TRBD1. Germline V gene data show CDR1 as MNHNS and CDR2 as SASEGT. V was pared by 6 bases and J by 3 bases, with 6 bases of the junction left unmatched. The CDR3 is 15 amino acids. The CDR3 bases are TGTGCCAGCAGCGCCGGGACAGGGGGCCACTACGAGCAGTACTTC. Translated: CASSAGTGGHYEQYF.